This TCR beta chain originates from a study of blood T cell repertoires in COVID-19. Across the study: The origin of the acute and convalescent COVID-19 samples was the United States, Italy and Spain. PBMCs, B-cell-depleted T cells, or T cells were the source of the cDNA or gDNA that made up the material.

Clones were read by immunoSEQ multiplex PCR, and TCRdb kept only the in-frame ones, dropping some. The sample consists of under 300,000 clones, around 80% of them appearing once. This TCR came from a human donor in a cohort sampled during active COVID-19. The sample comprised peripheral blood.

The CDR3 DNA follows: TGTGCCAGCAGCTTGGAAGCGGGGAACACCGGGGAGCTGTTTTTT. Translation: CASSLEAGNTGELFF. This chain uses TRBV5-6 with TRBJ2-2, with a tentative D call TRBD2 (6 bases). V lost 0 bases, J lost 1 base, and 7 bases lay in between. The CDR3 runs 15 residues. In germline, CDR1 is SGHDT, CDR2 YYEEEE.